This TCR beta chain comes out of a study of blood T cells in healthy people across ages. A sample-barcoded 5' primer and a J-beta primer mix were used in a second PCR of roughly 7 to 11 cycles. Every cDNA molecule bore a tag from a template-switch adaptor containing 12 random nucleotides. Every sample gave at least 3 million paired-end reads containing CDR3. Via MiXCR, TCRdb re-called the 5' RACE reads, giving one row per CDR3 protein. In the table there are about 1.4 million distinct CDR3 sequences, around 59% of which are singletons. The sample holds a few counts of this clonotype. Its cognate antigen is unknown. This CDR3 spans 12 amino acids. V was shortened by 5 bases and J by 4 bases, with 7 bases between the two germline ends. CDR1 SNHLY and CDR2 FYNNEI come from the germline V gene. Findings and limits, study-wide: Aged donors had fewer naive CD4+ cells and lower diversity than long-lived donors.

The clonotype originates from a man aged 18 to 35 in good health. The genes are TRBV2 and TRBJ2-3; D is undetermined. Material: blood. The CDR3 sequence: CASSWPPDTQYF. For the CDR3, the DNA is TGTGCCAGCAGTTGGCCGCCAGATACGCAGTATTTT.